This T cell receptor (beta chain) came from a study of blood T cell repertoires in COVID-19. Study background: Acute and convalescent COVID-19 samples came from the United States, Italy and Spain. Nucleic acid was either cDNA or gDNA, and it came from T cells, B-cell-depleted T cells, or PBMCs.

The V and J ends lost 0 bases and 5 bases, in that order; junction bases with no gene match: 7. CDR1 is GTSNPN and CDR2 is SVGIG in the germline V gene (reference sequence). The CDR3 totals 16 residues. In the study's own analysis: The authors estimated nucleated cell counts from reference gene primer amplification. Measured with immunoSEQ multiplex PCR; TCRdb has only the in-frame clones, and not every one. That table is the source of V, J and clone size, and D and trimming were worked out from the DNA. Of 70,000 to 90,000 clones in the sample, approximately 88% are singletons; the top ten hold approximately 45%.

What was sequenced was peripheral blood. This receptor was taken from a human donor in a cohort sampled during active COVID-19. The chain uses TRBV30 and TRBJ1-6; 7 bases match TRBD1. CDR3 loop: CAWSVSSGTDNSPLHF. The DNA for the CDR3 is TGTGCCTGGAGTGTATCTTCTGGGACAGATAATTCACCCCTCCACTTT.